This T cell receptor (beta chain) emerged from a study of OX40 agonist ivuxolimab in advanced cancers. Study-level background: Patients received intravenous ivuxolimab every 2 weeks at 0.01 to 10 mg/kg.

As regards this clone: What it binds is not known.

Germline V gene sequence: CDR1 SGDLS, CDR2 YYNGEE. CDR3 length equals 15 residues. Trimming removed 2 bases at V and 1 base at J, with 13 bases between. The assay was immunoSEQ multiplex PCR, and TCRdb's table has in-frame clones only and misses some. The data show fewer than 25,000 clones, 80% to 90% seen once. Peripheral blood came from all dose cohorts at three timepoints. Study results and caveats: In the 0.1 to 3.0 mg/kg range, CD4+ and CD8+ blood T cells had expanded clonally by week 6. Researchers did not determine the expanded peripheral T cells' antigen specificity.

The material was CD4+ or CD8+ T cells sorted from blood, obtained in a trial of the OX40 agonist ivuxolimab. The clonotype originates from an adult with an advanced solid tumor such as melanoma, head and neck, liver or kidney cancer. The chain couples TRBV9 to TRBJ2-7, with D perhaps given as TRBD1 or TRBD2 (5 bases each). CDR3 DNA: TGTGCCAGCAGCGTGGGGGTTCTGGGTTCCTACGAGCAGTACTTC. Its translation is CASSVGVLGSYEQYF.